The 31 T cell receptor beta chains below were found in one sample sequenced in a study of shared T cell receptors in the human thymus. TCRdb keeps only in-frame clones here, not all; method: immunoSEQ multiplex PCR. The sample consists of about 380,000 clones, more than 85% of them appearing once. The specimen sequenced was thymocytes. The receptors derive from a human donor.

The chain links TRBV9 to TRBJ2-7, with TRBD2 matching 11 bases. This CDR3 comprises 16 residues. V lost 3 bases to trimming and J lost 3 bases; unmatched junction nucleotides: 8. Germline-derived CDR1 and CDR2 are SGDLS and YYNGEE. The CDR3 sequence is CASSAGTSGNYYEQYF. The CDR3 region has the DNA TGTGCCAGCAGCGCCGGGACTAGCGGTAATTACTACGAGCAGTACTTC.

This chain connects TRBV5-4 to TRBJ2-3; D gene uncertain. The V gene's germline CDR1 is SGHNT and CDR2 YYREEE (reference sequence). V lost 0 bases and J 4 bases, leaving 0 bases between the germline ends. The CDR3 loop spans 11 amino acids. Here the CDR3 reads CASSLADTQYF. The DNA for the CDR3 is TGTGCCAGCAGCTTGGCAGATACGCAGTATTTT.

The V and J genes are TRBV27 and TRBJ2-6; 11 positions match TRBD2. Germline V gives CDR1 MNHEY, CDR2 SMNVEV (reference sequence). With V trimmed by 7 bases and J by 2 bases, 13 bases remained unmatched. The CDR3 loop spans 19 amino acids. In DNA, the CDR3 is TGTGCCAGCATTCTACTAGCACTAGCGGGAGTTGCTGGGGCCAACGTCCTGACTTTC. This sequence encodes CASILLALAGVAGANVLTF.

The V and J genes are TRBV28 and TRBJ2-7, with D perhaps given as TRBD1 or TRBD2 (5 bases each). CDR3 length equals 16 residues. CDR1 is MDHEN and CDR2 is SYDVKM in the germline V gene. Trimming cost V 3 bases and J 3 bases, with 18 bases left between them. The CDR3 region has the DNA TGTGCCAGCAGTTTCTACCTCCGGGACGACTGCTACGAGCAGTACTTC. It yields the protein CASSFYLRDDCYEQYF.

A note on this clone: The germline gene is not matched at one end of the junction; a read error may be the cause. This rearrangement joins TRBV7-7 to TRBJ2-1, with a weak D call TRBD2 (6 bases). The CDR3 is 20 residues long. CDR1 is SSHAT, CDR2 FNYEAQ, per germline (reference sequence). CDR3: CASSPERGLRGLMVYNEQFF. Here the CDR3 DNA reads TGTGCTAGCAGCCCAGAACGGGGACTGAGGGGCCTAATGGTTTACAATGAGCAGTTCTTC.

This clone was seen a single time. V gene TRBV28 combines with J gene TRBJ2-5; 9 positions agree with TRBD1. This CDR3 has 15 amino acids. From germline, CDR1 is MDHEN and CDR2 SYDVKM. The ends lost 4 bases at V and 4 bases at J; junction bases unmatched: 7. The CDR3 DNA is TGTGCCAGCAGTTCCCGAGACAGGGGGACAGAGACCCAGTACTTC. It is translated as CASSSRDRGTETQYF.

V usage is TRBV14 and J usage is TRBJ2-5; no reliable D call. V lost 1 base and J 2 bases, leaving 11 bases between the germline ends. The CDR3 runs to 15 residues. Germline CDR1 reads SGHDN; CDR2 reads FVKESK. The DNA of the CDR3 is TGTGCCAGCAGCCAAGCCAAATTACGTCAAGAGACCCAGTACTTC. Translating gives CASSQAKLRQETQYF.

The chain carries TRBV5-1 and TRBJ2-5, with 7 bases matching TRBD1. CDR3 size: 14 residues. Germline V gene data show CDR1 as SGHRS and CDR2 as YFSETQ. V lost 4 bases to trimming and J lost 3 bases; unmatched junction nucleotides: 6. The CDR3 DNA is TGCGCCAGCAGCCAGGACAGGAAGAAAGAGACCCAGTACTTC. As protein: CASSQDRKKETQYF.

This sequence joins TRBV29-1 and TRBJ2-5; perhaps TRBD2 as D (6 bases). CDR3 length equals 13 residues. V gave up 6 bases and J gave up 4 bases, with 15 bases separating them. Per the germline V gene, CDR1 is SQVTM and CDR2 is ANQGSEA. CDR3 amino acids: CSVAGRPIETQYF. Written as DNA, the CDR3 is TGCAGCGTGGCCGGGAGACCGATAGAGACCCAGTACTTC.

The chain uses TRBV4-1 and TRBJ2-3; D is undetermined. The CDR3 runs to 14 residues. CDR1 and CDR2 (germline): MGHRA, YSYEKL. The V and J ends lost 4 bases and 0 bases respectively, with 8 bases between them. The CDR3 spells CASSRGGSTDTQYF. The DNA of the CDR3 is TGCGCCAGCAGCCGCGGCGGTAGCACAGATACGCAGTATTTT.

The chain employs TRBV11-2 and TRBJ2-5; 8 bases fit TRBD2. Unmatched junction bases numbered 11, after V lost 3 bases and J lost 5 bases. CDR1 is SGHAT, CDR2 FQNNGV, per germline. CDR3 size: 16 residues. The CDR3 region is CASSFLAGGELETQYF. In DNA, the CDR3 is TGTGCCAGCAGCTTTCTAGCGGGTGGGGAGTTGGAGACCCAGTACTTC.

V is TRBV15 and J is TRBJ2-3; TRBD2 is a possible D gene (5 bases). This CDR3 has 18 residues. V shed 1 base and J shed 4 bases, with 21 bases lying between them. The V gene's germline CDR1 is LNHNV and CDR2 YYDKDF (reference sequence). CDR3 sequence (DNA): TGTGCCACCAGCAGAGTCCGGCGGGCGGTCGGATGGGCAGATACGCAGTATTTT. As protein: CATSRVRRAVGWADTQYF. The entire variable domain, with the rest obtained from reference TRBV15 and TRBJ2-3, is as follows: DAMVIQNPRYQVTQFGKPVTLSCSQTLNHNVMYWYQQKSSQAPKLLFHYYDKDFNNEADTPDNFQSRRPNTSFCFLDIRSPGLGDTAMYLCATSRVRRAVGWADTQYFGPGTRLTVL.

Here the CDR3 reads CASSENPGTGLTTNEKLFF. In DNA form, the CDR3 reads TGTGCCAGCAGTGAAAACCCCGGGACAGGACTTACAACTAATGAAAAACTGTTTTTT. V and J are TRBV2 and TRBJ1-4; TRBD1 matches at 8 bases. Trimming removed 2 bases from V and 0 bases from J; junction bases left unmatched: 11. The CDR3 consists of 19 residues. Per germline, CDR1 SNHLY and CDR2 FYNNEI.

The CDR3 region has the DNA TGCAGCGTGGGGGACAGGGGGCAGGGTGAGACCCAGTACTTC. Protein product: CSVGDRGQGETQYF. The chain links TRBV29-1 to TRBJ2-5, with TRBD1 matching 12 bases. Germline values: CDR1 SQVTM, CDR2 ANQGSEA. The junction had 7 bases not matched to a gene; V was cut back by 6 bases and J by 5 bases. The CDR3 has 14 amino acids. The whole variable domain, remainder taken from reference TRBV29-1 and TRBJ2-5, is SAVISQKPSRDICQRGTSLTIQCQVDSQVTMMFWYRQQPGQSLTLIATANQGSEATYESGFVIDKFPISRPNLTFSTLTVSNMSPEDSSIYLCSVGDRGQGETQYFGPGTRLLVL.

This chain uses TRBV14 with TRBJ1-3; a weak D match, TRBD1 (5 bases). The V end lost 4 bases, the J end lost 4 bases, and 14 bases lay between the germline ends. The V gene's germline CDR1 is SGHDN and CDR2 FVKESK. The CDR3 has 15 residues. The CDR3 bases are TGTGCCAGCAGCCGGAGGGGAGCGAGGGGAAACACCATATATTTT. Protein product: CASSRRGARGNTIYF. Drawing the rest from reference TRBV14 and TRBJ1-3, the complete variable domain is EAGVTQFPSHSVIEKGQTVTLRCDPISGHDNLYWYRRVMGKEIKFLLHFVKESKQDESGMPNNRFLAERTGGTYSTLKVQPAELEDSGVYFCASSRRGARGNTIYFGEGSWLTVV.

This sequence joins TRBV6-5 and TRBJ1-2; D remains unclear. Germline V gene sequence: CDR1 MNHEY, CDR2 SVGAGI. The ends were cut back, 4 bases at V and 4 bases at J, with 4 bases in the middle. CDR3 length: 11 amino acids. The CDR3 sequence: CASSWGYGYTF. The CDR3 DNA is TGTGCCAGCAGTTGGGGCTATGGCTACACCTTC.

This sequence joins TRBV28 and TRBJ2-1; D may be TRBD1 or TRBD2 (5 bases each). The CDR3 covers 17 residues. V lost 6 bases, J lost 0 bases, and 18 bases lay in between. Per germline, CDR1 MDHEN and CDR2 SYDVKM. CDR3 DNA: TGTGCCAGCAGGCCCCCCGGGGCGCGAAGCTCCTACAATGAGCAGTTCTTC. It specifies CASRPPGARSSYNEQFF.

The J gene is TRBJ2-2, the V gene TRBV11-2; 9 nucleotides agree with TRBD1. With 2 bases clipped from V and 3 bases from J, the junction kept 7 bases outside the gene matches. The CDR3 loop spans 17 amino acids. Per germline, CDR1 SGHAT and CDR2 FQNNGV. CDR3 nucleotides: TGTGCCAGCAGCTTAACGGACAGGGGAAGGGACACCGGGGAGCTGTTTTTT. Translation gives CASSLTDRGRDTGELFF.

The chain links TRBV11-2 to TRBJ1-1; D gene uncertain. V was shortened by 2 bases and J by 3 bases, with 13 bases between the two germline ends. Germline loops: CDR1 SGHAT, CDR2 FQNNGV. The CDR3 totals 15 residues. CDR3 in DNA: TGTGCCAGCAGCTTACCGGCGGGGAGGGACACTGAAGCTTTCTTT. Translated: CASSLPAGRDTEAFF.

J is TRBJ2-2 and V is TRBV5-4; 10 bases agree with TRBD1. Per germline, CDR1 SGHNT and CDR2 YYREEE (reference sequence). The ends lost 0 bases at V and 3 bases at J; junction bases unmatched: 2. CDR3 length equals 16 residues. CDR3 in amino acids: CASSLETGGHTGELFF. CDR3 bases: TGTGCCAGCAGCTTGGAGACAGGGGGCCACACCGGGGAGCTGTTTTTT.

This clone was seen only once. The chain employs TRBV28 and TRBJ1-4, with D unresolved. V lost 10 bases to trimming and J lost 6 bases, with 15 bases between them. The V gene's germline CDR1 is MDHEN and CDR2 SYDVKM. The CDR3 sequence is 13 residues long. CDR3 sequence reads: CATIGIRDEKLFF. Here the CDR3 DNA reads TGTGCCACCATAGGGATCCGGGATGAAAAACTGTTTTTT. Drawing the rest from reference TRBV28 and TRBJ1-4, the complete variable domain is DVKVTQSSRYLVKRTGEKVFLECVQDMDHENMFWYRQDPGLGLRLIYFSYDVKMKEKGDIPEGYSVSREKKERFSLILESASTNQTSMYLCATIGIRDEKLFFGSGTQLSVL.

The rearrangement joins TRBV5-3 to TRBJ2-3, with D possibly TRBD1 on 6 matching bases. TRBV5-3 falls under the ORF class, with uncertain function. V was trimmed by 5 bases and J by 3 bases, leaving 16 bases between them. The CDR3 extends over 15 amino acids. In DNA form, the CDR3 reads TGTGCCAGAAGGAACCCCAGGGGTATGACAGATACGCAGTATTTT. This codes for CARRNPRGMTDTQYF.

This chain joins TRBV23-1 and TRBJ1-5, with D hard to call. TRBV23-1 is treated as an ORF (open reading frame) with a function not yet certain. The CDR3 is made up of 17 amino acids. Trimming removed 6 bases from V and 5 bases from J, with 23 bases in between. CDR3 in DNA: TGCGCCAGCAGCGGCCCGCGGTCCTCCCGGCCCCATCAGCCCCAGCATTTT. Translating it yields CASSGPRSSRPHQPQHF.

The V and J genes are TRBV9 and TRBJ2-7; 7 bases align to TRBD2. The germline V gene has CDR1 SGDLS and CDR2 YYNGEE. V shed 0 bases and J 0 bases; nucleotides not matched to a gene: 18. The CDR3 sequence is 20 residues long. In DNA form, the CDR3 reads TGTGCCAGCAGCGTAGCGGGCCCCCCGGGGAGGGATAAGAGCTCCTACGAGCAGTACTTC. Translating gives CASSVAGPPGRDKSSYEQYF.

The V and J genes are TRBV15 and TRBJ2-7; D perhaps matches TRBD1 (6 bases). This CDR3 region has 16 residues. Trimming removed 2 bases at V and 6 bases at J, with 20 bases between. CDR1 and CDR2 (germline): LNHNV, YYDKDF (reference sequence). This CDR3 is CATSRRQVSGPREQYF. CDR3 DNA: TGTGCCACCAGCAGAAGACAGGTATCGGGGCCTCGCGAGCAGTACTTC.

The chain links TRBV27 to TRBJ2-3; no clear D. V was cut by 7 bases and J by 2 bases, with 4 bases left in between. The CDR3 length is 11 residues. The germline CDR1 and CDR2 sequences are MNHEY and SMNVEV (reference sequence). The CDR3: CASNHTDTQYF. For the CDR3, the DNA is TGTGCCAGCAACCACACAGATACGCAGTATTTT.

The chain recombines TRBV6-4 with TRBJ1-2; TRBD1 matches 9 bases. The CDR3 spans 14 residues. Trimming removed 0 bases from V and 7 bases from J; junction bases left unmatched: 3. Per the germline V gene, CDR1 is MRHNA and CDR2 is SNTAGT. The CDR3 loop is CASSDSGQGSGYTF. CDR3 sequence (DNA): TGTGCCAGCAGTGACTCAGGACAGGGGTCTGGCTACACCTTC.

V usage is TRBV9 and J usage is TRBJ2-7; D perhaps matches TRBD2 (6 bases). Per germline, CDR1 SGDLS and CDR2 YYNGEE. The CDR3 is 15 amino acids. V shed 0 bases and J shed 1 base, with 11 bases lying between them. DNA of the CDR3: TGTGCCAGCAGCGTAGGAGTAGCGGCTTCCTACGAGCAGTACTTC. Amino acids: CASSVGVAASYEQYF.

DNA of the CDR3: TGTGCCAGCAGGGATCCGGGACCGCAGTGCGAGTCACCCCTCCACTTT. Residues: CASRDPGPQCESPLHF. The chain links TRBV6-6 to TRBJ1-6; weak D call: TRBD1 (5 bases). Trimming pared 6 bases from V and 10 bases from J, leaving 22 bases between. The CDR3 extends over 16 amino acids. The germline V gene has CDR1 MNHNY and CDR2 SVGAGI (reference sequence).

The chain couples TRBV6-5 to TRBJ2-1; TRBD2 aligns across 13 bases. In germline, CDR1 is MNHEY, CDR2 SVGAGI. This CDR3 is built from 14 residues. V shed 5 bases, J shed 9 bases, and the junction held 4 bases outside the gene matches. CDR3 loop: CASSGRLAGGEQFF. CDR3 nucleotides: TGTGCCAGCAGTGGCCGACTAGCGGGAGGTGAGCAGTTCTTC.

The CDR3 sequence: CASRLRRENEQFF. CDR3 nucleotide sequence: TGTGCCAGCAGATTGAGGCGGGAGAATGAGCAGTTCTTC. The chain links TRBV2 to TRBJ2-1; 7 bases fit TRBD2. The CDR3 runs 13 residues. With V trimmed by 6 bases and J by 7 bases, 6 bases remained unmatched. The germline V gene encodes CDR1 SNHLY and CDR2 FYNNEI.